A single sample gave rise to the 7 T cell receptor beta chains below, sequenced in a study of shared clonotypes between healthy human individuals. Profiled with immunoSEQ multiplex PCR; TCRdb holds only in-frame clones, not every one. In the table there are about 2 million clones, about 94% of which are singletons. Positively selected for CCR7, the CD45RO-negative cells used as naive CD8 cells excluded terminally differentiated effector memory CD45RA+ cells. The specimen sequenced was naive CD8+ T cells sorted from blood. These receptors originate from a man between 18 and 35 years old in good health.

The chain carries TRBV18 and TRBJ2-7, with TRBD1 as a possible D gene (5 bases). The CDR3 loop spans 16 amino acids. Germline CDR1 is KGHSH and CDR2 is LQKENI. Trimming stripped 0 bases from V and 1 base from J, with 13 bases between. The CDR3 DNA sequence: TGTGCCAGCTCACCACCAGGAACAGGTAAATCCTACGAGCAGTACTTC. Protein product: CASSPPGTGKSYEQYF.

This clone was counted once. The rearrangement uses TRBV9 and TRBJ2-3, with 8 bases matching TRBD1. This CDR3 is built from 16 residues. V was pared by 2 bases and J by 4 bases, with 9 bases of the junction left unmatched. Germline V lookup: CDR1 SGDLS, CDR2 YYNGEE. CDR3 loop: CASSVSGTGYADTQYF. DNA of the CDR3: TGTGCCAGCAGCGTGTCTGGGACAGGTTACGCAGATACGCAGTATTTT.

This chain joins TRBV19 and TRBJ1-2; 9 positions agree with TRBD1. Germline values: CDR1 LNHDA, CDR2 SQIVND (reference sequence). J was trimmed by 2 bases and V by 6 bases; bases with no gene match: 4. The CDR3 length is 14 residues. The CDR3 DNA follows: TGTGCCAGTAGAACCGGGACAGGGAACTATGGCTACACCTTC. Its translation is CASRTGTGNYGYTF. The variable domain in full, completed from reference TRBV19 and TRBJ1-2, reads DGGITQSPKYLFRKEGQNVTLSCEQNLNHDAMYWYRQDPGQGLRLIYYSQIVNDFQKGDIAEGYSVSREKKESFPLTVTSAQKNPTAFYLCASRTGTGNYGYTFGSGTRLTVV.

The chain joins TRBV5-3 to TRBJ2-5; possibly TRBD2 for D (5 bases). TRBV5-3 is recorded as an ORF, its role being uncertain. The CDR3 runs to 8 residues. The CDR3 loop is CCGETQYF. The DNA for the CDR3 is TGTTGCGGGGAGACCCAGTACTTC.

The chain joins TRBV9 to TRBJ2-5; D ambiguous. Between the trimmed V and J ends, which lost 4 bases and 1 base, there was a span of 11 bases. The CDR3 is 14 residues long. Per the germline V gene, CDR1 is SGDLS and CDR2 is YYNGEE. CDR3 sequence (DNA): TGTGCCAGCAGCCAGAATTGGGGCCAAGAGACCCAGTACTTC. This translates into CASSQNWGQETQYF.

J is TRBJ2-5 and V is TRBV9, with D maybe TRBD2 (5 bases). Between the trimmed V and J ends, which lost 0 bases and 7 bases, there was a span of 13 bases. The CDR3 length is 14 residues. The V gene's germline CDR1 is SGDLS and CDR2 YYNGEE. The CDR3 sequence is CASSVETVAGTQYF. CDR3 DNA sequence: TGTGCCAGCAGCGTAGAGACTGTGGCGGGGACCCAGTACTTC.

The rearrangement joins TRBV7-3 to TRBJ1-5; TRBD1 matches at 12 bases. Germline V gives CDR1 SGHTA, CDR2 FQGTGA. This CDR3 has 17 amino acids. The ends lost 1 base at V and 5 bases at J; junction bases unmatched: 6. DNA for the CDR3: TGTGCCAGCAGCTTAAATGGCGGGACAGGGGGCCATCAGCCCCAGCATTTT. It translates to CASSLNGGTGGHQPQHF.